This T cell receptor (beta chain) comes out of a study of neurological immune-mediated disorders. Whole-study findings and limits: Private repertoires in all groups were suggested, as expanded clones shared no CDR3 amino acid sequences across subjects. Levels of TCR clonal expansion peaked in HTLV-1-associated myelopathy and reached their lowest in multiple sclerosis, under those of healthy controls.

CDR3 length: 14 residues. Germline assignment: CDR1 DFQATT and CDR2 SNEGSKA (reference sequence). The V and J ends lost 1 base and 2 bases respectively, with 12 bases between them. The authors produced cDNA by 5'RACE using 10-nucleotide random UMIs. In TCRdb, the 5' RACE reads were re-called with MiXCR into one record per CDR3 protein. This sample carries about 80,000 distinct CDR3 sequences, roughly 9.5% of them seen once, and the ten largest clones take around 1.7%. This clonotype came up many times. Its antigen is unknown. The study built unsorted libraries from 2 million PBMCs kept at -80 C. The specimen was PBMCs. This sequence was found in a man aged 50-59 years in good health. The chain recombines TRBV20-1 with TRBJ2-7, with a possible D match to TRBD1 (6 bases). The CDR3 region has the DNA TGCAGTGCTAGAGCCCACAGGGTCCCCTACGAGCAGTACTTC. Residues: CSARAHRVPYEQYF.